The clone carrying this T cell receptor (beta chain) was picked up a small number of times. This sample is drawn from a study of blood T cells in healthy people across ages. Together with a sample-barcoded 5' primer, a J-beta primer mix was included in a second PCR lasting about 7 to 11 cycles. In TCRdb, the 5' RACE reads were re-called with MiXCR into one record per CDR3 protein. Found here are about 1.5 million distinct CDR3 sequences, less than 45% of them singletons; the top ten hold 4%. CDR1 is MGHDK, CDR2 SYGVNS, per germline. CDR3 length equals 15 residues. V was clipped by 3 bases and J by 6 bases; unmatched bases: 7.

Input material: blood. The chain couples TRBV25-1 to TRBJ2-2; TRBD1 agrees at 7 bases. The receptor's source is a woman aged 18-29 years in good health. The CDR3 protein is CASSDVGQQSGELFF. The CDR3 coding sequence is TGTGCCAGCAGTGATGTGGGACAGCAATCCGGGGAGCTGTTTTTT.